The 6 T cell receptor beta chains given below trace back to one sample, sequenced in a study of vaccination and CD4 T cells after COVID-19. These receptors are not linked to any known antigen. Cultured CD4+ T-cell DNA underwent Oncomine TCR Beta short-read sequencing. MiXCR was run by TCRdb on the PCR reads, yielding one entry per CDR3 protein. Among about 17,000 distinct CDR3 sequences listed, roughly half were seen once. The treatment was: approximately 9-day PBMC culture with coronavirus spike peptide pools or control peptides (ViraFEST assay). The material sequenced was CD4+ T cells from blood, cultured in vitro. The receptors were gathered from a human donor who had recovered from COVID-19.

The CDR3 loop is CSASSAGSHTDTQYF. The CDR3 DNA sequence: TGCAGTGCTAGCAGTGCGGGGTCTCATACAGATACGCAGTATTTT. The chain joins TRBV20-1 to TRBJ2-3, with a possible D match to TRBD2 (6 bases). From germline, CDR1 is DFQATT and CDR2 SNEGSKA (reference sequence). V gave up 3 bases and J gave up 3 bases, with 16 bases separating them. The CDR3 covers 15 residues.

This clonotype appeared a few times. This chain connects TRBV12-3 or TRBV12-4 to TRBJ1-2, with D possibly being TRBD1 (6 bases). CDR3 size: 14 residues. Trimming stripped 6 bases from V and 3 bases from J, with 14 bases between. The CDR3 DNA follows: TGTGCCAGCAGCCCCTCAGGACAGTACTATGGCTACACCTTC. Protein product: CASSPSGQYYGYTF.

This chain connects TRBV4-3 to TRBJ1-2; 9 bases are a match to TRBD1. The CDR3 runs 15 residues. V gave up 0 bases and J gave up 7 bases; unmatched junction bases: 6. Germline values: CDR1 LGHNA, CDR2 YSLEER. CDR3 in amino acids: CASSQDPGQGIGYTF. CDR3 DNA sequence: TGCGCCAGCAGCCAAGATCCCGGACAGGGGATTGGCTACACCTTC.

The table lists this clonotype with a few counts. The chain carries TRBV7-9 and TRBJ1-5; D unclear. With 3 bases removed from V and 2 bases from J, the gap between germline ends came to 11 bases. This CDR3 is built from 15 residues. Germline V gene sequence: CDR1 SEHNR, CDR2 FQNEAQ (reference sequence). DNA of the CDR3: TGTGCCAGCAGCTTCGACGGAGTGGGCAATCAGCCCCAGCATTTT. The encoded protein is CASSFDGVGNQPQHF.

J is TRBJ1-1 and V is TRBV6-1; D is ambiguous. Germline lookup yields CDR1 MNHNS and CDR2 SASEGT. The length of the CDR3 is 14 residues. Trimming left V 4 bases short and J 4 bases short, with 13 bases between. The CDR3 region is CASSVAPMGTEAFF. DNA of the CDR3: TGTGCCAGCAGTGTGGCCCCCATGGGCACTGAAGCTTTCTTT.

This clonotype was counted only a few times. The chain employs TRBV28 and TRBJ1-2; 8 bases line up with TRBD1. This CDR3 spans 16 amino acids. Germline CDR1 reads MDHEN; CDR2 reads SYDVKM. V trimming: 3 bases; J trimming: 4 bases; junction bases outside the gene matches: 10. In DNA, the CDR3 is TGTGCCAGCAGTTTCGACAGGGGTCCAAGTGTCTATGGCTACACCTTC. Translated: CASSFDRGPSVYGYTF.